The text below deals with one TCR beta chain. The antigen is not known. Assay: immunoSEQ multiplex PCR; the TCRdb copy retains only in-frame clones and omits some. The repertoire holds 100,000 to 150,000 clones, with roughly 93% as singletons. Deletions cut 2 bases from V and 5 bases from J, with 13 bases between. Germline CDR1 MNHNS, CDR2 SASEGT. The CDR3 is 15 residues long. The source of the sample is a study of cytomegalovirus exposure and HLA in healthy donors. Study-wide results and limits: Most sequenced TCRs were rare (though some public TCRs occurred in many donors). Confirmation in vitro established that three CMV-associated chains were specific for CMV antigens. TCR beta chains numbering some 150 were designated cytomegalovirus-associated.

Separate from the approximately 670-subject first cohort, the approximately 120-subject validation cohort was the one that the donors belonged to. The chain employs TRBV6-1 and TRBJ1-5, with D possibly TRBD1 on 5 matching bases. This clonotype was obtained from a woman aged 18-29 years in good health and CMV-seronegative. Sequences were obtained from PBMCs. CDR3 in amino acids: CASSESGGGYQPQHF. CDR3 DNA: TGTGCCAGCAGTGAATCGGGGGGGGGTTATCAGCCCCAGCATTTT.